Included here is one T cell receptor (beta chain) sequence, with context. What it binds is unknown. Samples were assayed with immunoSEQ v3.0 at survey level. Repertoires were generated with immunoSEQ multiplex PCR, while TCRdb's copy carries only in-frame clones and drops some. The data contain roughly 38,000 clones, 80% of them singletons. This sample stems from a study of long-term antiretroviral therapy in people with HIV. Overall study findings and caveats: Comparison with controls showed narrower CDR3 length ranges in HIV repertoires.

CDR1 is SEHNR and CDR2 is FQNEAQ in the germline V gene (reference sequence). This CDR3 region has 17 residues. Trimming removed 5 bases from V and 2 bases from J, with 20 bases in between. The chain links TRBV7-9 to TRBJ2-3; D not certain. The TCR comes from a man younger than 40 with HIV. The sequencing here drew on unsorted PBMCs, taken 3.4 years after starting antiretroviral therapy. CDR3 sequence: CASSPPPRPRYTDTQYF. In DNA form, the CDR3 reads TGTGCCAGCAGCCCGCCCCCGAGACCGCGGTACACAGATACGCAGTATTTT.